This T cell receptor (beta chain) was obtained from a study of blood T cell repertoires in COVID-19. In the study overall: There were acute and convalescent COVID-19 samples, and they came from the United States, Italy and Spain. From T cells, B-cell-depleted T cells, or PBMCs came the material, which was cDNA or gDNA.

The germline gives CDR1 LGHDT, CDR2 YNNKEL (reference sequence). The junction had 10 bases not matched to a gene; V was cut back by 4 bases and J by 0 bases. The CDR3 is 18 amino acids. Original processing methods: Amplified reference gene primers provided the basis for estimating nucleated cell counts. The table came from immunoSEQ multiplex PCR; TCRdb's copy has only in-frame clones and leaves some out. The V and J calls and clone size come from that table; D and trimming were worked out from the DNA. Here the sample spans 40,000 to 45,000 clones, about nine tenths being singletons. Sequencing input: peripheral blood. The receptor was derived from a human donor in a cohort sampled during active COVID-19. This rearrangement joins TRBV3-1 (or the pseudogene TRBV3-2) to TRBJ1-3; 9 bases are shared with TRBD1. The CDR3 sequence is CASSPVPGQGNSGNTIYF. The CDR3 DNA reads as TGTGCCAGCAGCCCTGTCCCGGGACAGGGAAACTCTGGAAACACCATATATTTT.